This T cell receptor (beta chain) appears in the sequencing data of a study of OX40 agonist ivuxolimab in advanced cancers. The assay was immunoSEQ multiplex PCR, and TCRdb's table has in-frame clones only and misses some. Here the sample spans roughly 77,000 clones, just under 95% being singletons. Germline V gives CDR1 MNHEY, CDR2 SVGAGI. The CDR3 consists of 14 residues. V was trimmed by 6 bases and J by 4 bases, leaving 13 bases between them. The sample in question was CD4+ or CD8+ T cells sorted from blood, obtained in a trial of the OX40 agonist ivuxolimab. The TCR comes from an adult with an advanced solid tumor such as melanoma, head and neck, liver or kidney cancer. The chain employs TRBV6-5 and TRBJ2-1; D gene unclear. In nucleotides, the CDR3 is TGTGCCAGCAGCCTAATCGGGCCGTACAATGAGCAGTTCTTC. Protein product: CASSLIGPYNEQFF.